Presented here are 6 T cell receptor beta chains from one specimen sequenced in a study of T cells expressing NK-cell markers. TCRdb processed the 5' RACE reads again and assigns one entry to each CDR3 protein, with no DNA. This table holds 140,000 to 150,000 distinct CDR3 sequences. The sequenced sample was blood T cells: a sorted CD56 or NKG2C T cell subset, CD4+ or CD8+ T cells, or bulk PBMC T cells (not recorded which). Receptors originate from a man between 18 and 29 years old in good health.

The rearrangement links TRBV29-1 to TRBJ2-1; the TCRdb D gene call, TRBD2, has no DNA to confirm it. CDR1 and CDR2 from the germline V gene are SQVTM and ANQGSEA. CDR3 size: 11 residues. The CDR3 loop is CSVDLAPEQFF.

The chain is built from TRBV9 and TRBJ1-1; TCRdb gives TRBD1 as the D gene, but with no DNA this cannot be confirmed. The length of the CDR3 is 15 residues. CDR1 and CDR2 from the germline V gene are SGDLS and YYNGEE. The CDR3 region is CASSESRTGNFEAFF.

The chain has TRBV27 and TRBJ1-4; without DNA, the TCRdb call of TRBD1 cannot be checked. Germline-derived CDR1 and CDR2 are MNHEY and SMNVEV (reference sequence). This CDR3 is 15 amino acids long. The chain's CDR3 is CASKTGTGILEKLFF.

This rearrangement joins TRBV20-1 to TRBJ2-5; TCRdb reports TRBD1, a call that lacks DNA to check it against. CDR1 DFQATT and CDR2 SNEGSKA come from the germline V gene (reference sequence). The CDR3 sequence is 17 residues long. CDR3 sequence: CSARVPPPGGVQETQYF.

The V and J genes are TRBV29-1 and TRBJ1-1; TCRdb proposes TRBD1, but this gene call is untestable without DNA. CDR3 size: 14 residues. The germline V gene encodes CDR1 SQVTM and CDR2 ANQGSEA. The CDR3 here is CSVGRTVMNTEAFF. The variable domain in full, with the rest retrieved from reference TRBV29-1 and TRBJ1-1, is SAVISQKPSRDICQRGTSLTIQCQVDSQVTMMFWYRQQPGQSLTLIATANQGSEATYESGFVIDKFPISRPNLTFSTLTVSNMSPEDSSIYLCSVGRTVMNTEAFFGQGTRLTVV.

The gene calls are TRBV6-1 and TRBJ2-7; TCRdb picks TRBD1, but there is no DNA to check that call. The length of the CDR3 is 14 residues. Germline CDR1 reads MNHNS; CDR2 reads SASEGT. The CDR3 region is CASTTSRGAYEQYF.